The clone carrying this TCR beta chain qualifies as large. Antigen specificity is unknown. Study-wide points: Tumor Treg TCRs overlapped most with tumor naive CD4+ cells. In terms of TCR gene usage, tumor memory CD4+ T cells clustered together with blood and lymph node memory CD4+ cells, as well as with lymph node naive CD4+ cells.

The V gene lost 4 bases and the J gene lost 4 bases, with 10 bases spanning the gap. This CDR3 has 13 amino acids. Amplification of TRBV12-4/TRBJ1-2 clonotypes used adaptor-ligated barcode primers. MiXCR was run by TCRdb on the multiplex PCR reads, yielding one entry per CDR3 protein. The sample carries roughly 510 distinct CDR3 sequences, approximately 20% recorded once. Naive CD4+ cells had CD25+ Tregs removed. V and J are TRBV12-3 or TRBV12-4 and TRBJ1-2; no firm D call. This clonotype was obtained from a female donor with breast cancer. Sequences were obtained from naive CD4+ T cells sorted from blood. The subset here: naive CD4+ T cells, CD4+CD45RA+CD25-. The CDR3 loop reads CASSSKEAYGYTF. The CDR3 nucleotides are TGTGCCAGCAGTTCGAAGGAAGCCTATGGCTACACCTTC.